This TCR beta chain was identified during a study of blood T cell repertoires in COVID-19. Looking at the study overall: Sites across the United States, Italy and Spain contributed samples from acute and convalescent COVID-19. Sources were T cells, B-cell-depleted T cells, or PBMCs; the material itself was cDNA or gDNA.

Some clones are missing from TCRdb's copy, which holds only in-frame ones; the method was immunoSEQ multiplex PCR. Here the sample spans 150,000 to 200,000 clones, 88% being singletons. The length of the CDR3 is 15 residues. J was trimmed by 0 bases and V by 6 bases; bases with no gene match: 4. Germline CDR1 reads SNHLY; CDR2 reads FYNNEI. Sequences were obtained from peripheral blood. V is TRBV2 and J is TRBJ2-2; 7 positions agree with TRBD1. The clonotype originates from a man aged 65-85 years with active or convalescent COVID-19. CDR3 in amino acids: CASREQGSNTGELFF. CDR3 sequence (DNA): TGTGCCAGCAGAGAACAGGGGTCGAACACCGGGGAGCTGTTTTTT.